A single sample is the source of the 32 T cell receptor beta chains below, sequenced in a study of identical twins. A single record per CDR3 protein comes from TCRdb applying MiXCR to the 5' RACE reads. The sample holds roughly 750,000 distinct CDR3 sequences, 21% seen once. The sample was also reused in another study, on T cells expressing NK-cell markers.

Sequenced material: PBMCs. These receptors were collected from a woman aged 18 to 35 in good health.

This clonotype was picked up a small number of times. The rearrangement uses TRBV6-5 and TRBJ1-2, with 7 bases aligning to TRBD1. V lost 4 bases to trimming and J lost 4 bases; unmatched junction nucleotides: 12. Germline CDR1 is MNHEY and CDR2 is SVGAGI. The CDR3 sequence is 16 residues long. The CDR3, as DNA: TGTGCCAGCAGTTCGCTCCTGGGACAGCGGATCTATGGCTACACCTTC. It encodes CASSSLLGQRIYGYTF.

This clonotype was seen a few times. The chain couples TRBV9 to TRBJ1-2; no clear D. Germline V lookup: CDR1 SGDLS, CDR2 YYNGEE. The CDR3 runs to 14 residues. Trimming took off 0 bases at V and 4 bases at J, with 10 bases between the two ends. Written as DNA, the CDR3 is TGTGCCAGCAGCGTAGGTACAGCCAGCTATGGCTACACCTTC. It is translated as CASSVGTASYGYTF.

This clonotype has more than one count but fewer than ten. CDR3 in DNA: TGCAGTGCTAGGTGGGGGGTCAGCTCCTACAATGAGCAGTTCTTC. Translated, it gives CSARWGVSSYNEQFF. The genes are TRBV20-1 and TRBJ2-1; tentatively, D is TRBD2 (6 bases). V was trimmed by 3 bases and J by 0 bases, leaving 12 bases between them. Looked up from germline, CDR1 is DFQATT and CDR2 is SNEGSKA (reference sequence). The CDR3 spans 15 residues.

This clonotype was detected a few times. The genes are TRBV20-1 and TRBJ2-3; no clear D gene. Germline CDR1 and CDR2: DFQATT and SNEGSKA (reference sequence). Trimming took 4 bases from V and 0 from J, leaving 14 bases between them. The CDR3 is made up of 15 amino acids. CDR3 in amino acids: CSATVGSTSTDTQYF. The CDR3 DNA follows: TGCAGTGCTACCGTAGGCTCCACCAGCACAGATACGCAGTATTTT.

This clonotype came up a few times. J is TRBJ2-5 and V is TRBV11-3; TRBD2 agrees at 8 bases. The CDR3 is made up of 17 amino acids. From germline, CDR1 is SGHNT and CDR2 YENEEA. The junction had 10 bases not matched to a gene; V was cut back by 4 bases and J by 0 bases. The DNA of the CDR3 is TGTGCCAGCAGCTCTAGGGGGGCTAGCGGGTACCAAGAGACCCAGTACTTC. Encoded protein: CASSSRGASGYQETQYF.

The chain recombines TRBV6-2 or TRBV6-3 with TRBJ2-1, with TRBD1 matching 7 bases. After removal of 4 bases from V and 14 bases from J, the junction contained 17 bases not matched to a gene. The CDR3 covers 15 residues. Germline CDR1 is MNHEY and CDR2 is SVGEGT. For the CDR3, the DNA is TGTGCCAGCAGTTCCCCGAGGACAGGTACCCATGACGAGTTCTTC. It translates to CASSSPRTGTHDEFF.

This clonotype has just a few counts. This sequence joins TRBV12-3 or TRBV12-4 and TRBJ1-2; D might be TRBD1 (6 bases). This CDR3 comprises 14 residues. V was clipped by 5 bases and J by 5 bases, with 15 bases between them. The CDR3 coding sequence is TGTGCCAGCAGTATTCAGGGGCCCAAATATGGCTACACCTTC. It is translated as CASSIQGPKYGYTF.

V is TRBV7-9 and J is TRBJ2-1; D ambiguous. The CDR3 has 15 residues. Germline CDR1 and CDR2: SEHNR and FQNEAQ (reference sequence). Trimming cost V 3 bases and J 6 bases, with 15 bases left between them. Here the CDR3 DNA reads TGTGCCAGCAGCTTGAGGCTCCGACCCCCCAATGAGCAGTTCTTC. Encoded protein: CASSLRLRPPNEQFF.

The chain uses TRBV6-1 and TRBJ1-4, with D hard to call. Germline CDR1 reads MNHNS; CDR2 reads SASEGT. This CDR3 contains 14 residues. V lost 5 bases to trimming and J lost 3 bases, with 10 bases between them. The CDR3 nucleotides are TGTGCCAGCAGTACGGCAGGAGCTAATGAAAAACTGTTTTTT. Amino acids: CASSTAGANEKLFF.

The gene calls are TRBV7-2 and TRBJ1-1, with D possibly matching TRBD1 (6 bases). V was clipped by 5 bases and J by 4 bases, with 17 bases between them. From germline, CDR1 is SGHTA and CDR2 FQGNSA. The CDR3 runs 15 residues. Here the CDR3 DNA reads TGTGCCAGCAGCCCCCGAGGGGGGGAGGGCACTGAAGCTTTCTTT. Protein: CASSPRGGEGTEAFF. Drawing the rest from reference TRBV7-2 and TRBJ1-1, the complete variable domain is GAGVSQSPSNKVTEKGKDVELRCDPISGHTALYWYRQSLGQGLEFLIYFQGNSAPDKSGLPSDRFSAERTGGSVSTLTIQRTQQEDSAVYLCASSPRGGEGTEAFFGQGTRLTVV.

The genes are TRBV10-3 and TRBJ1-3; D not resolved. CDR1 is ENHRY, CDR2 SYGVKD, per germline. The CDR3 has 14 amino acids. With 3 bases removed from V and 0 bases from J, the gap between germline ends came to 6 bases. DNA of the CDR3: TGTGCCATCAGTGACCCCTACTCTGGAAACACCATATATTTT. This gives the protein CAISDPYSGNTIYF.

This rearrangement joins TRBV12-3 or TRBV12-4 to TRBJ2-1; TRBD2 is a possible D gene (5 bases). The CDR3 is 14 residues long. V lost 6 bases to trimming and J lost 2 bases, with 11 bases between them. The CDR3 DNA reads TGTGCCAGCAGCCCACTAGGAGCCTACAATGAGCAGTTCTTC. Encoded protein: CASSPLGAYNEQFF.

This clonotype was seen at least ten times. The J gene is TRBJ2-7, the V gene TRBV28; 8 bases are shared with TRBD2. Unmatched junction bases numbered 8, after V lost 10 bases and J lost 3 bases. CDR1 and CDR2 (germline): MDHEN, SYDVKM. The CDR3 is 13 residues long. The CDR3 region has the DNA TGTGCCAACCAAGCGGGAGACGGCTACGAGCAGTACTTC. Translated, it gives CANQAGDGYEQYF.

The chain is built from TRBV24-1 and TRBJ2-1; no firm D call. From germline, CDR1 is KGHDR and CDR2 SFDVKD. The V and J ends lost 5 bases and 6 bases respectively, with 7 bases between them. This CDR3 contains 12 residues. DNA for the CDR3: TGTGCCACCAGTGGTTATAGCAATGAGCAGTTCTTC. Translation gives CATSGYSNEQFF.

V is TRBV12-3 or TRBV12-4 and J is TRBJ2-3; TRBD2 matches 12 bases. V trimming: 2 bases; J trimming: 5 bases; junction bases outside the gene matches: 5. This CDR3 has 16 amino acids. In nucleotides, the CDR3 is TGTGCCAGCAGTTTAAGACTAGCGGGAGTCATAGATACGCAGTATTTT. It encodes CASSLRLAGVIDTQYF.

As concerns this clonotype: This may come from a read error, since a much larger clone is one base off. The rearrangement uses TRBV12-3 or TRBV12-4 and TRBJ2-1, with TRBD2 matching 11 bases. CDR3 length: 18 amino acids. Written as DNA, the CDR3 is TGTACCAGCAGTTTAGGGAAAACTAGCGGGAGCTCCTACAATGAGCAGTTCTTC. Amino acids: CTSSLGKTSGSSYNEQFF.

This clonotype was detected a few times. The V call is TRBV29-1, the J call TRBJ2-5; D may match TRBD1 or TRBD2 (5 bases each). CDR3 length: 12 residues. CDR1 and CDR2 (germline): SQVTM, ANQGSEA. V lost 4 bases, J lost 5 bases, and 11 bases lay in between. The CDR3 DNA follows: TGCAGCGTTGCCGGGGCGGATGAGACCCAGTACTTC. Translation: CSVAGADETQYF.

This clonotype was counted only a few times. The J gene is TRBJ1-2, the V gene TRBV3-1; D gene uncertain. Trimming cost V 1 base and J 2 bases, with 14 bases left between them. This CDR3 is built from 16 residues. CDR1 and CDR2 (germline): LGHDT, YNNKEL (reference sequence). The CDR3: CASSQGYTDQNYGYTF. In DNA form, the CDR3 reads TGTGCCAGCAGCCAAGGGTACACAGACCAAAACTATGGCTACACCTTC.

This clonotype has only a few counts. V gene TRBV2 combines with J gene TRBJ2-1; 7 bases agree with TRBD1. Trimming took 7 bases from V and 3 from J; bases not matched to a gene: 6. CDR1 SNHLY and CDR2 FYNNEI come from the germline V gene. This CDR3 spans 14 amino acids. The CDR3 here is CASKTGTDYNEQFF. The CDR3 DNA sequence: TGTGCCAGCAAGACCGGGACAGACTACAATGAGCAGTTCTTC.

This clonotype was detected ten times or more. The J gene is TRBJ2-3, the V gene TRBV28; D call uncertain. Per the germline V gene, CDR1 is MDHEN and CDR2 is SYDVKM. CDR3 length: 12 amino acids. V was pared by 5 bases and J by 5 bases, with 8 bases between. The CDR3 spells CASSRWGDTQYF. The CDR3 coding sequence is TGTGCCAGCAGTCGCTGGGGAGATACGCAGTATTTT.

This clonotype turned up a few times. The chain combines TRBV5-5 with TRBJ2-3, with 12 bases matching TRBD2. The CDR3 covers 16 residues. V was pared by 4 bases and J by 2 bases, with 5 bases of the junction left unmatched. Germline V gene data show CDR1 as SGHKS and CDR2 as YYEKEE (reference sequence). This CDR3 is CASSIWTSGATDTQYF. CDR3 nucleotides: TGTGCCAGCAGCATTTGGACTAGCGGGGCCACAGATACGCAGTATTTT.

The chain has TRBV3-1 and TRBJ1-2; D is unresolved. Germline CDR1 is LGHDT and CDR2 is YNNKEL (reference sequence). The CDR3 runs 14 residues. V was pared by 7 bases and J by 0 bases, with 12 bases between. CDR3 in amino acids: CASTSTETNYGYTF. DNA of the CDR3: TGTGCCAGCACCTCTACAGAGACTAACTATGGCTACACCTTC.

This chain joins TRBV9 and TRBJ2-1, with a tentative D call TRBD2 (7 bases). V lost 1 base and J lost 8, with 16 bases in between. In germline, CDR1 is SGDLS, CDR2 YYNGEE. CDR3 length: 15 amino acids. CDR3 amino acids: CASSVRGGAIYEQFF. Written as DNA, the CDR3 is TGTGCCAGCAGCGTACGAGGGGGGGCCATCTATGAGCAGTTCTTC. Based on the CDR3 plus reference TRBV9 and TRBJ2-1, the full variable domain is DSGVTQTPKHLITATGQRVTLRCSPRSGDLSVYWYQQSLDQGLQFLIQYYNGEERAKGNILERFSAQQFPDLHSELNLSSLELGDSALYFCASSVRGGAIYEQFFGPGTRLTVL.

This clonotype appeared a few times. The rearrangement links TRBV3-1 to TRBJ2-1; D call uncertain. Trimming removed 0 bases from V and 8 bases from J, with 8 bases in between. The V gene's germline CDR1 is LGHDT and CDR2 YNNKEL (reference sequence). This CDR3 has 13 residues. The CDR3 loop reads CASSQEVNHEQFF. The CDR3 nucleotides are TGTGCCAGCAGCCAAGAAGTGAACCATGAGCAGTTCTTC.

This clonotype was detected a few times. V gene TRBV15 combines with J gene TRBJ1-2, with a weak D call TRBD1 (6 bases). The germline V gene has CDR1 LNHNV and CDR2 YYDKDF (reference sequence). The CDR3 spans 15 residues. The V end was cut by 3 bases, the J end by 3 bases, with 14 bases between. CDR3 region: CATSRGGGADYGYTF. CDR3 DNA: TGTGCCACCAGCAGGGGTGGGGGGGCAGACTATGGCTACACCTTC.

The chain links TRBV3-1 to TRBJ2-7, with D possibly being TRBD1 (5 bases). V was shortened by 4 bases and J by 2 bases, with 9 bases between the two germline ends. Germline V gives CDR1 LGHDT, CDR2 YNNKEL (reference sequence). CDR3 length: 13 amino acids. This CDR3 is CASSRGYPYEQYF. CDR3 DNA sequence: TGTGCCAGCAGCCGGGGCTACCCCTACGAGCAGTACTTC.

This clonotype came up once. This sequence joins TRBV7-9 and TRBJ1-2; D is perhaps TRBD1 (5 bases). CDR3 length: 14 amino acids. The V end was cut by 0 bases, the J end by 6 bases, with 11 bases between. Germline CDR1 is SEHNR and CDR2 is FQNEAQ (reference sequence). CDR3 sequence (DNA): TGTGCCAGCAGCTTAGCGTTGAAGGGGCATGGCTACACCTTC. This gives the protein CASSLALKGHGYTF.

This clonotype has more than one count but fewer than ten. The chain couples TRBV4-1 to TRBJ2-1; D call uncertain. Per germline, CDR1 MGHRA and CDR2 YSYEKL. The CDR3 extends over 11 amino acids. V was shortened by 4 bases and J by 9 bases, with 7 bases between the two germline ends. The CDR3 region is CASSPVVEQFF. CDR3 nucleotide sequence: TGCGCCAGCAGCCCCGTTGTTGAGCAGTTCTTC.

The CDR3 DNA reads as TGTGCCAGCAGTTACACGACAGGAAACTATGGCTACACCTTC. It yields the protein CASSYTTGNYGYTF. The chain links TRBV6-5 to TRBJ1-2; D is possibly TRBD1 (6 bases). The CDR3 is 14 amino acids. V was trimmed by 2 bases and J by 2 bases, leaving 9 bases between them. CDR1 and CDR2 from the germline V gene are MNHEY and SVGAGI.

This clonotype was seen many times. V is TRBV20-1 and J is TRBJ1-1, with 8 bases matching TRBD1. Germline values: CDR1 DFQATT, CDR2 SNEGSKA (reference sequence). The CDR3 totals 16 residues. V lost 5 bases and J lost 0; bases outside the gene matches: 11. CDR3 bases: TGCAGTGCTCCGGAACAGGGGGGTACAATGAACACTGAAGCTTTCTTT. Its protein is CSAPEQGGTMNTEAFF.

This rearrangement joins TRBV20-1 to TRBJ2-5, with D hard to call. The V end lost 6 bases, the J end lost 5 bases, and 13 bases lay between the germline ends. CDR3 length equals 12 residues. Germline V lookup: CDR1 DFQATT, CDR2 SNEGSKA (reference sequence). Here the CDR3 reads CSARMAPETQYF. DNA of the CDR3: TGCAGTGCCCGGATGGCTCCTGAGACCCAGTACTTC.

The rearrangement joins TRBV11-2 to TRBJ2-7; no definite D call. Trimming removed 2 bases from V and 3 bases from J, with 11 bases in between. This CDR3 comprises 14 residues. The germline V gene has CDR1 SGHAT and CDR2 FQNNGV. CDR3 sequence: CASSLQHSYYEQYF. CDR3 sequence (DNA): TGTGCCAGCAGCTTACAACACTCCTACTACGAGCAGTACTTC. Variable domain in full (rest from reference TRBV11-2 and TRBJ2-7): EAGVAQSPRYKIIEKRQSVAFWCNPISGHATLYWYQQILGQGPKLLIQFQNNGVVDDSQLPKDRFSAERLKGVDSTLKIQPAKLEDSAVYLCASSLQHSYYEQYFGPGTRLTVT.